This passage covers 8 T cell receptor beta chains from one sample sequenced in a study of identical twins. TCRdb used MiXCR to reprocess the 5' RACE reads, holding one entry per CDR3 protein. The repertoire holds about 200,000 distinct CDR3 sequences, 15% to 20% seen once, with 35% to 45% in the top ten. This sample was also put to use in a study of T cells expressing NK-cell markers.

The sample was CD8+ T cells sorted from blood. Every receptor here comes from a woman between 18 and 30 years old in good health.

The rearrangement joins TRBV7-9 to TRBJ1-4, with D maybe TRBD1 (5 bases). The CDR3 loop spans 14 amino acids. Germline V lookup: CDR1 SEHNR, CDR2 FQNEAQ (reference sequence). Deletions cut 5 bases from V and 6 bases from J, with 13 bases between. The CDR3 DNA reads as TGTGCCAGCAGCACCGGGACCCCGGATGAAAAACTGTTTTTT. Protein sequence: CASSTGTPDEKLFF.

The J gene is TRBJ1-1, the V gene TRBV12-3 or TRBV12-4; D uncertain. The ends were cut back, 5 bases at V and 1 base at J, with 14 bases in the middle. CDR3 size: 15 residues. The CDR3 reads CASSPYYVQNTEAFF. For the CDR3, the DNA is TGTGCCAGCAGTCCCTACTACGTTCAGAACACTGAAGCTTTCTTT.

This clonotype turned up a few times. The chain combines TRBV5-5 with TRBJ2-7; TRBD1 is a possible D gene (6 bases). The CDR3 contains 15 residues. Trimming shortened V by 0 bases and J by 3 bases, and 13 bases separated the two germline ends. Germline CDR1 is SGHKS and CDR2 is YYEKEE (reference sequence). The CDR3 is CASSLAGDTYYEQYF. Here the CDR3 DNA reads TGTGCCAGCAGCTTGGCCGGGGACACTTACTACGAGCAGTACTTC.

This clonotype was picked up a small number of times. This chain links TRBV20-1 with TRBJ2-7, with TRBD1 matching over 7 bases. V lost 0 bases to trimming and J lost 2 bases; unmatched junction nucleotides: 7. CDR1 is DFQATT and CDR2 is SNEGSKA in the germline V gene (reference sequence). The CDR3 contains 15 residues. The CDR3 DNA reads TGCAGTGCTAGAGATCCAGCCGGGACAGCCTACGAGCAGTACTTC. Its protein is CSARDPAGTAYEQYF.

This clonotype was observed at least ten times. V gene TRBV24-1 combines with J gene TRBJ2-1, with D unresolved. V lost 5 bases and J 14 bases, leaving 12 bases between the germline ends. Germline V gene sequence: CDR1 KGHDR, CDR2 SFDVKD. The CDR3 has 11 amino acids. CDR3 residues: CATSVPAGKFF. DNA for the CDR3: TGTGCCACCAGTGTTCCGGCAGGAAAGTTCTTC.

This clonotype was seen at least ten times. The V gene is TRBV3-1, the J gene TRBJ2-2; possible D gene TRBD2, 5 bases. The CDR3 sequence is 11 residues long. Germline CDR1 LGHDT, CDR2 YNNKEL (reference sequence). Trimming pared 5 bases from V and 8 bases from J, leaving 6 bases between. CDR3 coding DNA: TGTGCCAGCAGCGGAGGAGGGGAGCTGTTTTTT. This translates into CASSGGGELFF.

This clonotype was seen more than once but under ten times. The CDR3 region has the DNA TGTGCCACCAGCCCGGGCAGGGCAGGCAATGAGCAGTTCTTC. The encoded protein is CATSPGRAGNEQFF. The J gene is TRBJ2-1, the V gene TRBV15; D possibly corresponds to TRBD1 (5 bases). The CDR3 spans 14 residues. V lost 5 bases and J 6 bases, leaving 14 bases between the germline ends. CDR1 is LNHNV, CDR2 YYDKDF, per germline (reference sequence).

The chain is built from TRBV7-9 and TRBJ2-5; tentative D call: TRBD1 (5 bases). The germline V and J ends were trimmed by 2 bases and 1 base, with 11 bases remaining between them. The germline V gene has CDR1 SEHNR and CDR2 FQNEAQ (reference sequence). This CDR3 region has 15 residues. This chain's CDR3 is CASSLPRQLQETQYF. The CDR3 DNA follows: TGTGCCAGCAGCTTACCCCGACAGCTCCAAGAGACCCAGTACTTC.